Listed below are T cell receptor beta chains from one sample, sequenced in a study of cytomegalovirus exposure and HLA in healthy donors. Some clones are missing from TCRdb's copy, which holds only in-frame ones; the method was immunoSEQ multiplex PCR. The table has approximately 200,000 clones, 60% to 80% seen once; the top ten hold about 3.1%. The sample taken for sequencing was PBMCs. These receptors originate from a woman aged 25 to 39 in good health and CMV-seropositive. CDR3s include the opening cysteine and the closing phenylalanine or tryptophan. D genes are given only for firm matches. Some rows have no size entry. The others give once, few or many, or a class for an expanded clone.

14	TRBV7-9	NA	TRBD1	TRBJ2-5	TGTGCCAGCAGCTCTGGGACAGGTGAAGAGACCCAGTACTTC	CASSSGTGEETQYF
14	TRBV28	NA	NA	TRBJ1-1	TGTGCCAGCAGCCGAAGGGGCTCGAACACTGAAGCTTTCTTT	CASSRRGSNTEAFF
13	TRBV7-6	once	TRBD1	TRBJ1-2	TGTGCCAGCAGCTTGGGACAGGGTCGTGGCTACACCTTC	CASSLGQGRGYTF
15	TRBV6-1	once	TRBD1	TRBJ2-2	TGTGCCAGCAGTGACGGGACAGGGAGTGGCGGGGAGCTGTTTTTT	CASSDGTGSGGELFF
12	TRBV6-1	NA	NA	TRBJ2-3	TGTGCCAGCAGTGAATCCGGGGATACGCAGTATTTT	CASSESGDTQYF
12	TRBV5-6	few	NA	TRBJ1-1	TGTGCCAGCAGCTTGGGGAGGGACCGAGCTTTCTTT	CASSLGRDRAFF
11	TRBV11-2	NA	NA	TRBJ2-5	TGTGCCAGCAGCTTAGAAGGGGCCCAGTACTTC	CASSLEGAQYF
15	TRBV6-5	NA	TRBD1	TRBJ1-1	TGTGCCAGCAGTTACTCTCGGACAGGGTTCACTGAAGCTTTCTTT	CASSYSRTGFTEAFF
13	TRBV11-2	few	NA	TRBJ2-5	TGTGCCAGCATCAGGGGCCCGGGAGAGACCCAGTACTTC	CASIRGPGETQYF
14	TRBV2	NA	NA	TRBJ1-3	TGTGCCAGCAGTGCGTGGGACACCCAAACCACCATATATTTT	CASSAWDTQTTIYF
19	TRBV10-2	NA	TRBD2	TRBJ2-7	TGCGCCAGCAAGAGGGGGAGAACTAGCGGATCCTCGAGCTCCTACGAGCAGTACTTC	CASKRGRTSGSSSSYEQYF
16	TRBV6-6	NA	NA	TRBJ2-2	TGTGCCAGCAGTCCCTTTTCGGGGGCGAACACCGGGGAGCTGTTTTTT	CASSPFSGANTGELFF
14	TRBV27	NA	NA	TRBJ1-3	TGTGCCAGCAGTTCCCGACTACCTGGAAACACCATATATTTT	CASSSRLPGNTIYF
15	TRBV28	NA	TRBD2	TRBJ2-3	TGTGCCAGCAGTTTAGCATTCGGACTAGCAGATACGCAGTATTTT	CASSLAFGLADTQYF
17	TRBV4-2	NA	TRBD1	TRBJ2-2	TGTGCCAGCAGCCAACCATCGGGACAGTTGAACACCGGGGAGCTGTTTTTT	CASSQPSGQLNTGELFF
16	TRBV5-1	NA	TRBD2	TRBJ2-5	TGCGCCAGCAGCAGGACTAGCGGGACATCGGGAGAGACCCAGTACTTC	CASSRTSGTSGETQYF
13	TRBV2	NA	TRBD1	TRBJ1-2	TGTGCCAGCAGTGAACGACAGGGCTATGGCTACACCTTC	CASSERQGYGYTF
11	TRBV19	NA	NA	TRBJ2-7	TGTGCCAGTAGTCCTCCCTACGAGCAGTACTTC	CASSPPYEQYF
16	TRBV7-9	NA	TRBD2	TRBJ2-2	TGTGCCAGCAGCTCCGGGACTAGCGGGAGTCCAGGGGAGCTGTTTTTT	CASSSGTSGSPGELFF
12	TRBV29-1	few	NA	TRBJ2-1	TGCAGCATGGACTTGGGCTACAATGAGCAGTTCTTC	CSMDLGYNEQFF
17	TRBV5-5	few	NA	TRBJ2-5	TGTGCCAGCAGCTCACGACTCCTACAGGGGGGGGAAGAGACCCAGTACTTC	CASSSRLLQGGEETQYF
15	TRBV6-6	NA	TRBD1	TRBJ2-5	TGTGCCAGCAGACGCGACAGGGGGCGGCCGGAGACCCAGTACTTC	CASRRDRGRPETQYF
20	TRBV5-5	NA	TRBD2	TRBJ2-2	TGTGCCAGCAGCTTCCCCGGGACTAGCGGGAGGGCCTTGAACACCGGGGAGCTGTTTTTT	CASSFPGTSGRALNTGELFF
16	TRBV13	NA	TRBD2	TRBJ2-1	TGTGCCAGCAGCCTTCCCTATCGGGAGGGCCAACAGGAGCAGTTCTTC	CASSLPYREGQQEQFF
16	TRBV7-9	few	TRBD2	TRBJ2-1	TGTGCCAGCAGTTACTTGACTAGCGGGATCTTGAATGAGCAGTTCTTC	CASSYLTSGILNEQFF
15	TRBV6-1	NA	TRBD1	TRBJ1-2	TGTGCCAGCAAAACCCAGGGGGCTTTATTGAATGGCTACACCTTC	CASKTQGALLNGYTF
16	TRBV6-1	NA	NA	TRBJ1-4	TGTGCCAGCAGTGGAAAGGGAGAGCCTCTTAGGGAAAAACTGTTTTTT	CASSGKGEPLREKLFF
15	TRBV5-4	NA	TRBD2	TRBJ2-7	TGTGCCAGCAGCCTCCCGGGACTAGGCAGGCACGAGCAGTACTTC	CASSLPGLGRHEQYF
14	TRBV6-5	NA	NA	TRBJ2-2	TGTGCCAGCCGGTTACTAGGCGGGACCGGGGAGCTGTTTTTT	CASRLLGGTGELFF
18	TRBV2	once	TRBD1	TRBJ1-5	TGTGCCAGCAGCGCCCTCCCGGGACAGGGACAACTCCATCAGCCCCAGCATTTT	CASSALPGQGQLHQPQHF
15	TRBV6-6	NA	TRBD1	TRBJ1-2	TGTGCCAGCAGTTACCGCGACAGGGTCAACTATGGCTACACCTTC	CASSYRDRVNYGYTF
15	TRBV10-1	NA	TRBD2	TRBJ2-1	TGCGCCAGCAGCCGACTAGCGGACGCCTACAATGAGCAGTTCTTC	CASSRLADAYNEQFF
16	TRBV5-1	NA	TRBD2	TRBJ2-1	TGCGCCAGCAGCCCGGGACTAGCGGGATCCTACAATGAGCAGTTCTTC	CASSPGLAGSYNEQFF
17	TRBV14	NA	TRBD2	TRBJ2-5	TGTGCCAGCAGGCAATCTCTGACTAGCGGGACTCAAGAGACCCAGTACTTC	CASRQSLTSGTQETQYF
14	TRBV14	NA	NA	TRBJ2-3	TGTGCCAGCAGCCAAGCACAGGGAAGAGATACGCAGTATTTT	CASSQAQGRDTQYF
16	TRBV5-1	NA	TRBD2	TRBJ2-1	TGCGCCAGCAGGTCGACCGGGACTAGCGGTAACAATGAGCAGTTCTTC	CASRSTGTSGNNEQFF
15	TRBV4-1	NA	NA	TRBJ2-1	TGCGCCAGCAGCCAAACCGGGAGCCCCTACAATGAGCAGTTCTTC	CASSQTGSPYNEQFF
14	TRBV7-9	NA	TRBD1	TRBJ1-1	TGTGCCAGCAGCTCAACCGGACAGGGCACTGAAGCTTTCTTT	CASSSTGQGTEAFF
12	TRBV19	NA	NA	TRBJ1-2	TGTGCCAGTAGTCTCGGGGAAGTTGGCTACACCTTC	CASSLGEVGYTF
14	TRBV2	NA	NA	TRBJ2-5	TGTGCCAGCAGTCCCCTAAGGGGACGGAGGGAGCAGTACTTC	CASSPLRGRREQYF
13	TRBV29-1	NA	TRBD2	TRBJ2-2	TGCAGCGCCACTAGCGGGAACACCGGGGAGCTGTTTTTT	CSATSGNTGELFF
15	TRBV6-1	NA	TRBD2	TRBJ2-3	TGTGCCAGCAGTGAATTAGCGGGACGGGCAGATACGCAGTATTTT	CASSELAGRADTQYF
14	TRBV6-4	few	NA	TRBJ1-1	TGTGCCAGCAGTGAAACAACTGGAGGCACTGAAGCTTTCTTT	CASSETTGGTEAFF
16	TRBV5-1	NA	NA	TRBJ2-3	TGCGCCAGCAGCTTGGTGGCCTCTATTCGGGGAGATACGCAGTATTTT	CASSLVASIRGDTQYF
12	TRBV29-1	NA	NA	TRBJ2-5	TGCAGCGTTGCTATGTACCAAGAGACCCAGTACTTC	CSVAMYQETQYF
18	TRBV6-1	NA	NA	TRBJ2-4	TGTGCCAGCAGTGTATCTCTTAACAGGGCCGGTGTTCAAAACATTCAGTACTTC	CASSVSLNRAGVQNIQYF
13	TRBV7-6	NA	NA	TRBJ1-3	TGTGCCAGCAGCTCCGGTCCCGGAAACACCATATATTTT	CASSSGPGNTIYF
15	TRBV11-2	few	NA	TRBJ1-2	TGTGCCAGCAGCTTAGCGCTGGAGGCAAACTATGGCTACACCTTC	CASSLALEANYGYTF